Listed here are 28 T cell receptor beta chains from one sample, sequenced in a study of T cell responses to AZD1222 COVID-19 vaccine (dated by TCRdb to the early 2020s). The method was the immunoSEQ multiplex PCR assay. Not all clones reach the TCRdb copy of this immuneACCESS table, which keeps in-frame sequences only. Checked studies attribute under half of the gap to unresolved V genes and leave the rest unexplained. In this sample the table shows around 130,000 clones, roughly 86% of which occur a single time. Around 5% of the sample is taken by the ten largest. Taken with the paper, the label for time point translates to: about 28 days (+/-7) after the second vaccine dose. Here the sequenced sample was peripheral blood, taken 28 days after the second AZD1222 dose. The origin of the receptors is an adult who received the AZD1222 COVID-19 vaccine.

The rearrangement joins TRBV19 to TRBJ1-5; D is unclear. With 0 bases removed from V and 2 bases from J, the gap between germline ends came to 5 bases. Germline assignment: CDR1 LNHDA and CDR2 SQIVND (reference sequence). This CDR3 has 14 amino acids. CDR3 bases: TGTGCCAGTAGTATAGAGTGGGGCAATCAGCCCCAGCATTTT. Residues: CASSIEWGNQPQHF.

This chain joins TRBV5-1 and TRBJ2-2; D may be TRBD2 (5 bases). V was clipped by 2 bases and J by 4 bases, with 12 bases between them. CDR1 and CDR2 (germline): SGHRS, YFSETQ. This CDR3 has 15 residues. In DNA form, the CDR3 reads TGCGCCAGCAGCTTTGGCCAGACTACCACCGGGGAGCTGTTTTTT. Residues: CASSFGQTTTGELFF.

This rearrangement joins TRBV3-1 (or the pseudogene TRBV3-2) to TRBJ1-6; a weak D match, TRBD1 (5 bases). V was cut by 1 base and J by 7 bases, with 14 bases left in between. The CDR3 covers 16 residues. The germline CDR1 and CDR2 sequences are LGHDT and YNNKEL (reference sequence). DNA for the CDR3: TGTGCCAGCAGCCAAGTTTGGGGGATTATAAATTCACCCCTCCACTTT. Protein sequence: CASSQVWGIINSPLHF.

The CDR3 DNA sequence: TGCGCCAGCAGCCCGGGACTAACCAACACCGGGGAGCTGTTTTTT. As protein: CASSPGLTNTGELFF. This chain connects TRBV5-1 to TRBJ2-2, with TRBD2 matching over 7 bases. The V segment lost 4 bases and the J segment 2 bases; nucleotides outside the gene matches: 5. CDR3 length equals 15 residues. The germline V gene has CDR1 SGHRS and CDR2 YFSETQ.

This chain uses TRBV29-1 with TRBJ1-5; D not resolved. Germline values: CDR1 SQVTM, CDR2 ANQGSEA. V lost 6 bases to trimming and J lost 2 bases, with 8 bases between them. This CDR3 comprises 12 residues. The CDR3 region has the DNA TGCAGCGTCGGGGATCGCAATCAGCCCCAGCATTTT. Protein: CSVGDRNQPQHF.

The chain joins TRBV7-2 to TRBJ2-7; 7 bases are shared with TRBD1. This CDR3 is 14 amino acids long. CDR1 and CDR2 from the germline V gene are SGHTA and FQGNSA. V trimming: 1 base; J trimming: 5 bases; junction bases outside the gene matches: 5. CDR3 amino acids: CASSLEGQINEQYF. CDR3 DNA: TGTGCCAGCAGCTTAGAGGGACAGATCAACGAGCAGTACTTC.

The chain carries TRBV19 and TRBJ1-4; D gene uncertain. This CDR3 comprises 13 residues. The ends were cut back, 2 bases at V and 2 bases at J, with 3 bases in the middle. The germline V gene has CDR1 LNHDA and CDR2 SQIVND (reference sequence). CDR3 loop: CASSIYTNEKLFF. The CDR3 DNA reads as TGTGCCAGTAGTATATATACTAATGAAAAACTGTTTTTT.

V and J are TRBV6-1 and TRBJ2-1; TRBD2 agrees at 8 bases. Looked up from germline, CDR1 is MNHNS and CDR2 is SASEGT. This CDR3 is 16 amino acids long. V was pared by 3 bases and J by 4 bases, with 8 bases of the junction left unmatched. CDR3 sequence reads: CASSEITGLAYNEQFF. The CDR3 DNA reads TGTGCCAGCAGTGAGATTACAGGACTAGCATACAATGAGCAGTTCTTC.

This clone was detected only once. This chain uses TRBV6-1 with TRBJ1-2, with D possibly TRBD1 on 5 matching bases. The CDR3 spans 15 residues. The germline gives CDR1 MNHNS, CDR2 SASEGT. V gave up 0 bases and J gave up 6 bases, with 14 bases separating them. CDR3 residues: CASSEAPGREDGYTF. The CDR3 coding sequence is TGTGCCAGCAGTGAAGCACCGGGCAGGGAGGATGGCTACACCTTC.

V usage is TRBV5-1 and J usage is TRBJ1-1; TRBD1 might be the D (5 bases). This CDR3 is built from 16 residues. Trimming removed 4 bases at V and 0 bases at J, with 16 bases between. From germline, CDR1 is SGHRS and CDR2 YFSETQ. The CDR3 reads CASSRQGRAMNTEAFF. The CDR3 DNA follows: TGCGCCAGCAGCAGGCAGGGAAGGGCCATGAACACTGAAGCTTTCTTT.

The V call is TRBV3-1 (or the pseudogene TRBV3-2), the J call TRBJ1-6, with unresolved D. Germline CDR1 LGHDT, CDR2 YNNKEL (reference sequence). The CDR3 runs 13 residues. V lost 3 bases to trimming and J lost 5 bases, with 5 bases between them. CDR3: CASSQYDNSPLHF. DNA of the CDR3: TGTGCCAGCAGCCAGTACGATAATTCACCCCTCCACTTT.

The rearrangement links TRBV11-2 to TRBJ2-5; D ambiguous. Per the germline V gene, CDR1 is SGHAT and CDR2 is FQNNGV. Trimming removed 1 base from V and 5 bases from J, with 14 bases in between. CDR3 size: 15 residues. The CDR3 spells CASSLGWAKWETQYF. Written as DNA, the CDR3 is TGTGCCAGCAGCTTAGGGTGGGCCAAATGGGAGACCCAGTACTTC.

This clone was recorded once. The CDR3 DNA reads TGTGCCAGCAGTAGTAGACATAACACTGAAGCTTTCTTT. This sequence encodes CASSSRHNTEAFF. This sequence joins TRBV2 and TRBJ1-1; D ambiguous. Trimming left V 5 bases short and J 2 bases short, with 9 bases between. Germline values: CDR1 SNHLY, CDR2 FYNNEI. The CDR3 is 13 residues long. Together with reference TRBV2 and TRBJ1-1, the CDR3 gives the full variable domain: EPEVTQTPSHQVTQMGQEVILRCVPISNHLYFYWYRQILGQKVEFLVSFYNNEISEKSEIFDDQFSVERPDGSNFTLKIRSTKLEDSAMYFCASSSRHNTEAFFGQGTRLTVV.

This clone has a handful of counts. This chain joins TRBV2 and TRBJ2-5; D not certain. This CDR3 contains 12 residues. CDR1 SNHLY and CDR2 FYNNEI come from the germline V gene. Trimming cost V 2 bases and J 2 bases, with 3 bases left between them. The CDR3 DNA reads TGTGCCAGCAGTGAACAGCAAGAGACCCAGTACTTC. Protein product: CASSEQQETQYF.

The chain carries TRBV6-6 and TRBJ1-1; maybe TRBD1 (6 bases). The CDR3 is 14 amino acids. CDR1 and CDR2 from the germline V gene are MNHNY and SVGAGI (reference sequence). Deletions cut 4 bases from V and 10 bases from J, with 19 bases between. CDR3 sequence (DNA): TGTGCCAGCAGTTTGATGGGGGGACACACGACAGCTTTCTTT. This gives the protein CASSLMGGHTTAFF.

The J gene is TRBJ1-2, the V gene TRBV11-2; 8 bases fit TRBD1. CDR3 length equals 13 residues. Trimming cost V 4 bases and J 8 bases; bases outside gene matches: 6. Germline assignment: CDR1 SGHAT and CDR2 FQNNGV. CDR3 in DNA: TGTGCCAGCAGCTACCTGGACAGGGTGGGCTACACCTTC. Protein: CASSYLDRVGYTF.

CDR3: CASSDRTTNEKLFF. The CDR3 DNA reads as TGTGCCAGCAGTGACAGGACAACTAATGAAAAACTGTTTTTT. V usage is TRBV2 and J usage is TRBJ1-4; D is unresolved. Deletions cut 3 bases from V and 0 bases from J, with 5 bases between. Germline-derived CDR1 and CDR2 are SNHLY and FYNNEI. The CDR3 spans 14 residues.

V and J are TRBV4-2 and TRBJ1-1; D is unclear. The CDR3 runs to 15 residues. Germline loops: CDR1 LGHNA, CDR2 YNFKEQ. V dropped 2 bases and J dropped 3 bases, with 13 bases sitting between them. This CDR3 is CASSQLRVGDTEAFF. The CDR3 nucleotides read TGTGCCAGCAGCCAATTGAGGGTTGGGGACACTGAAGCTTTCTTT.

The chain recombines TRBV5-6 with TRBJ2-7, with 9 bases that match TRBD1. Germline-derived CDR1 and CDR2 are SGHDT and YYEEEE. This CDR3 is built from 17 residues. The trim removed 4 bases at V and 1 base at J, leaving 12 bases unmatched. The CDR3 nucleotides read TGTGCCAGCAGCCGATTCTCGGGACAGGGAATTTCCTACGAGCAGTACTTC. Its protein product is CASSRFSGQGISYEQYF.

This clone has a single count. The chain is built from TRBV4-1 and TRBJ2-2; D gene ambiguous. Germline CDR1 is MGHRA and CDR2 is YSYEKL. This CDR3 is built from 16 residues. The V gene lost 1 base and the J gene lost 1 base, with 10 bases spanning the gap. This CDR3 reads CASSQVQRLNTGELFF. The CDR3 DNA sequence: TGCGCCAGCAGCCAAGTGCAACGGCTGAACACCGGGGAGCTGTTTTTT.

The chain combines TRBV10-3 with TRBJ2-2; TRBD1 is a possible D gene (7 bases). The ends were cut back, 4 bases at V and 4 bases at J, with 13 bases in the middle. There are 15 residues in the CDR3. Germline CDR1 reads ENHRY; CDR2 reads SYGVKD. CDR3 amino acids: CAISGAGGGTGELFF. The CDR3 nucleotides read TGTGCCATCAGTGGGGCAGGGGGAGGCACCGGGGAGCTGTTTTTT.

The chain combines TRBV19 with TRBJ2-3; D possibly corresponds to TRBD2 (6 bases). CDR3 size: 15 residues. Germline V CDR1 and CDR2: LNHDA, SQIVND (reference sequence). Trimming took 6 bases from V and 3 from J, leaving 16 bases between them. For the CDR3, the DNA is TGTGCCAGTAGGGCGGGGCTAGCGAGAACAGATACGCAGTATTTT. Translation gives CASRAGLARTDTQYF.

The chain combines TRBV6-2 or TRBV6-3 with TRBJ1-5; D call uncertain. The CDR3 loop spans 14 amino acids. Trimming left V 3 bases short and J 3 bases short, with 9 bases between. Per germline, CDR1 MNHEY and CDR2 SVGEGT. The CDR3 loop reads CASSYDDYNQPQHF. CDR3 bases: TGTGCCAGCAGTTATGACGACTACAATCAGCCCCAGCATTTT.

The chain has TRBV28 and TRBJ1-5; no reliable D call. CDR1 MDHEN and CDR2 SYDVKM come from the germline V gene. Trimming cost V 3 bases and J 6 bases, with 12 bases left between them. This CDR3 is 14 amino acids long. The CDR3 sequence: CASSFLPGLQPQHF. CDR3 sequence (DNA): TGTGCCAGCAGTTTCCTCCCGGGTCTTCAGCCCCAGCATTTT. The full variable domain, its missing parts supplied by reference TRBV28 and TRBJ1-5, is DVKVTQSSRYLVKRTGEKVFLECVQDMDHENMFWYRQDPGLGLRLIYFSYDVKMKEKGDIPEGYSVSREKKERFSLILESASTNQTSMYLCASSFLPGLQPQHFGDGTRLSIL.

The V and J genes are TRBV18 and TRBJ1-2; D might be TRBD1 (6 bases). In germline, CDR1 is KGHSH, CDR2 LQKENI. There are 14 residues in the CDR3. V lost 1 base and J 6 bases, leaving 12 bases between the germline ends. This CDR3 reads CASSPQGVDDGYTF. The CDR3, as DNA: TGTGCCAGCTCACCACAGGGGGTCGACGATGGCTACACCTTC.

A few counts support this clone. The CDR3 region has the DNA TGTGCCAGCAGTGAAAGGGGGCGCCCCGGCACAGATACGCAGTATTTT. Encoded protein: CASSERGRPGTDTQYF. V usage is TRBV6-1 and J usage is TRBJ2-3, with TRBD1 matching over 7 bases. CDR1 is MNHNS, CDR2 SASEGT, per germline. This CDR3 spans 16 amino acids. Unmatched junction bases numbered 6, after V lost 2 bases and J lost 1 base.

The gene calls are TRBV4-2 and TRBJ1-5, with D perhaps matching TRBD1 (6 bases). Germline CDR1 and CDR2: LGHNA and YNFKEQ. This CDR3 contains 14 residues. V was pared by 4 bases and J by 0 bases, with 7 bases between. The CDR3 loop is CASSRTVSNQPQHF. The CDR3 DNA follows: TGTGCCAGCAGCCGGACAGTTAGCAATCAGCCCCAGCATTTT.

The J gene is TRBJ1-5, the V gene TRBV5-5, with D hard to call. From germline, CDR1 is SGHKS and CDR2 YYEKEE (reference sequence). The CDR3 spans 13 residues. V was pared by 2 bases and J by 3 bases, with 6 bases between. CDR3 DNA: TGTGCCAGCAGCTTCCGGGTCAATCAGCCCCAGCATTTT. It codes for CASSFRVNQPQHF.